This T cell receptor beta chain was observed in a study of T cell responses to AZD1222 COVID-19 vaccine. Study outcomes and limitations: The donor cohort was predominantly white British with a female majority, and clonal diversity may have been underestimated. Epitopes outside B.1.351 and B.1.1.7 mutated regions reportedly drew nearly half of spike TCRs. With dominance at 160-218 and 743-854, vaccine-associated CD4 TCRs spanned spike.

V was shortened by 1 base and J by 6 bases, with 12 bases between the two germline ends. The CDR3 covers 15 residues. The germline V gene encodes CDR1 MNHNS and CDR2 SASEGT. The assay was immunoSEQ multiplex PCR, and TCRdb's table has in-frame clones only and misses some. Seen here are 75,000 to 95,000 clones, approximately 90% observed once, and the top ten hold roughly 7%. This clone is judged medium-sized. Its cognate antigen is unknown. The rearrangement joins TRBV6-1 to TRBJ2-2, with a weak D call TRBD1 (6 bases). This specimen was peripheral blood, taken on day 0 of MenACWY control vaccination. The clonotype was recovered from an adult in good health. The CDR3 sequence is CASSEGGGSPGELFF. Here the CDR3 DNA reads TGTGCCAGCAGTGAAGGAGGGGGAAGCCCCGGGGAGCTGTTTTTT.